A selection of T cell receptor beta chains follows, all from one sample in a study of T cells in Graves' hyperthyroidism and ophthalmopathy. Each CDR3 protein gets one entry after TCRdb re-called the multiplex PCR reads with MiXCR. The sample lists about 380,000 distinct CDR3 sequences; more than 11% were seen once. The sequencing sample was made of blood. The source of these receptors is a woman in her sixties or seventies with Graves' hyperthyroidism. Both conserved end residues are part of each CDR3. Clone size is given for some rows only: seen once, a few or many times, or a class if the clone is expanded.

j_call,clone_size,v_call,cdr3_aa
TRBJ2-1,many,TRBV5-1,CASSWVGTAYNEQFF
TRBJ2-7,NA,TRBV6-1,CASSQIDILSYEQYF
TRBJ2-5,NA,TRBV19,CASRALGVLETQYF
TRBJ2-7,many,TRBV4-1,CASSPITSGSNEQYF
TRBJ2-6,few,TRBV28,CASSWWGGSSGANVLTF
TRBJ2-7,NA,TRBV30,CAWKVAGSSYEQYF
TRBJ2-7,many,TRBV7-9,CASSPSHRDWYEQYF
TRBJ2-3,NA,TRBV29-1,CSVSAGSTDTQYF
TRBJ1-2,few,TRBV7-8,CASSKKRTVGDGYTF
TRBJ2-5,many,TRBV12-3/TRBV12-4,CASSLSAGGGETQYF
TRBJ2-7,NA,TRBV28,CAISDSGSSYEQYF
TRBJ2-5,NA,TRBV7-6,CASSTLAGARVTQYF
TRBJ1-4,few,TRBV7-9,CASSPTGLNEKLFF
TRBJ2-1,many,TRBV11-2,CASRPTGGGIGEQFF
TRBJ2-3,many,TRBV2,CASNSGRGTDTQYF
TRBJ2-6,many,TRBV6-1,CASQVTGANVLTF
TRBJ2-5,few,TRBV12-3/TRBV12-4,CASSLRPGGVGETQYF
TRBJ2-3,many,TRBV12-5,CASAPGADTQYF
TRBJ2-7,many,TRBV7-6,CASSLGASGGVYEQYF
TRBJ2-7,few,TRBV19,CASSSSRDRGSYEQYF
TRBJ1-6,many,TRBV12-3/TRBV12-4,CASSPGQVGSPLHF
TRBJ1-2,few,TRBV2,CASSEQVGSAGYTF
TRBJ2-3,many,TRBV13,CASSRTRTDTQYF
TRBJ2-7,many,TRBV7-9,CASSFGLAGGEQYF